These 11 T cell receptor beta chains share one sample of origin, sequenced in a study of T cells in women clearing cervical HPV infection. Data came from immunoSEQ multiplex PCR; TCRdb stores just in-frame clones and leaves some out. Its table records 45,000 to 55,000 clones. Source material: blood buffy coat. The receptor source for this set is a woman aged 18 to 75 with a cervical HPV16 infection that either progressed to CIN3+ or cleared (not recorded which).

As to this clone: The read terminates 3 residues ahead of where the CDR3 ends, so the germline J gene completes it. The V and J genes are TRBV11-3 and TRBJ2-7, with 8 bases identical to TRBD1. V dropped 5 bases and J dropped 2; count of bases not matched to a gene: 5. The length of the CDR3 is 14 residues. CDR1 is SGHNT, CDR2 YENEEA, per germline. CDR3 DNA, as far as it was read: TGTGCCAGCAGCCATCGGGACAGGACCTACGAG. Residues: CASSHRDRTYE. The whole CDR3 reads CASSHRDRTYEQYF.

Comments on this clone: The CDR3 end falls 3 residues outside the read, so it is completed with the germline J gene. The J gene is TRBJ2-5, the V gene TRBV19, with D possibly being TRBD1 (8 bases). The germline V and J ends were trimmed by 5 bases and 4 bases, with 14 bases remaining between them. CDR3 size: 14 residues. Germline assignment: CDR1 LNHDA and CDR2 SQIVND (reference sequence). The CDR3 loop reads CASSRTGGGETQYF. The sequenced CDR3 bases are TGTGCCAGTAGTCGAACAGGGGGGGGAGAGACC.

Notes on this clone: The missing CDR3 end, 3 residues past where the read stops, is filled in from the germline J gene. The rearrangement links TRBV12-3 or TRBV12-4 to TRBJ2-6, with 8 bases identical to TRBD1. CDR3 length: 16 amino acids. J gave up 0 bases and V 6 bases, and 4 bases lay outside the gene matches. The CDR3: CASSGTGPSGANVLTF. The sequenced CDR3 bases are TGTGCCAGCAGCGGGACAGGCCCCTCTGGGGCCAACGTC.

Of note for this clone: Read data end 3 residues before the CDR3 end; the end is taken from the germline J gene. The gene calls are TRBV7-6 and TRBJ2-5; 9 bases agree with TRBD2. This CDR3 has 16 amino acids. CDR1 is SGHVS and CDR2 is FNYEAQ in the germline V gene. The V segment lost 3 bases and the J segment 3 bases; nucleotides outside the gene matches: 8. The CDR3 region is CASSFLAGAIEETQYF. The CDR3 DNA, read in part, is TGTGCCAGCAGCTTCTTAGCGGGAGCAATTGAAGAGACC.

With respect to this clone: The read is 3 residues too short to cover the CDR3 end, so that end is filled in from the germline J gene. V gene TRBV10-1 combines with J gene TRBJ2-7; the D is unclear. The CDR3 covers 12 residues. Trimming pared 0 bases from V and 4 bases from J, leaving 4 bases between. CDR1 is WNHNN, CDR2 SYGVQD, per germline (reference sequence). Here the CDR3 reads CASSESRYEQYF. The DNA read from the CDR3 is TGCGCCAGCAGTGAGTCGAGGTACGAG.

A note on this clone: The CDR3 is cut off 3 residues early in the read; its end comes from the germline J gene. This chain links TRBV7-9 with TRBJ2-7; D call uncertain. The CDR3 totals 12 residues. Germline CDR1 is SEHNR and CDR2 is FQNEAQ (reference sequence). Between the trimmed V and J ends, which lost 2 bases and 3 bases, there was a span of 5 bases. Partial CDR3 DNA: TGTGCCAGCAGCTTACAACTCTACGAG. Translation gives CASSLQLYE. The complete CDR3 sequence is CASSLQLYEQYF. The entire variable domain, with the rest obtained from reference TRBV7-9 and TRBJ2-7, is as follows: DTGVSQNPRHKITKRGQNVTFRCDPISEHNRLYWYRQTLGQGPEFLTYFQNEAQLEKSRLLSDRFSAERPKGSFSTLEIQRTEQGDSAMYLCASSLQLYEQYFGPGTRLTVT.

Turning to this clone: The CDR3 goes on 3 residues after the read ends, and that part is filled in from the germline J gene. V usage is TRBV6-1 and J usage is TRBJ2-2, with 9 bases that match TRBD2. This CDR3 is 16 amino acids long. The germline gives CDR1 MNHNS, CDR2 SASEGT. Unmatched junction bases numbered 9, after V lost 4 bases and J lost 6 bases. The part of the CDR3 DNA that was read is TGTGCCAGCAGTGGATTGCGGGGGGGCGGGGCCGGGGAG. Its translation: CASSGLRGGGAGE. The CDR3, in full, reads CASSGLRGGGAGELFF.

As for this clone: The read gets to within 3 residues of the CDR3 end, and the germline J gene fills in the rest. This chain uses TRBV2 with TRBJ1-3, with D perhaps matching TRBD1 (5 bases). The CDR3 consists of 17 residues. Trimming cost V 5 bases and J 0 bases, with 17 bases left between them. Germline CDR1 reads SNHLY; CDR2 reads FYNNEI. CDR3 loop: CASSPESTGFSGNTIYF. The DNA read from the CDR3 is TGTGCCAGCAGTCCAGAATCTACAGGATTCTCTGGAAACACC.

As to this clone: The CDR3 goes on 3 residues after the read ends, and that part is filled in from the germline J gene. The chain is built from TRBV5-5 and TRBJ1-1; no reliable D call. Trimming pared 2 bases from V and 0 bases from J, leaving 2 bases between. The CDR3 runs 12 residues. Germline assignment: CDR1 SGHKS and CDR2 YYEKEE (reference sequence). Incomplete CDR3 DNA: TGTGCCAGCAGCTTCTTGAACACTGAA. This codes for CASSFLNTE. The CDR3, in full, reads CASSFLNTEAFF.

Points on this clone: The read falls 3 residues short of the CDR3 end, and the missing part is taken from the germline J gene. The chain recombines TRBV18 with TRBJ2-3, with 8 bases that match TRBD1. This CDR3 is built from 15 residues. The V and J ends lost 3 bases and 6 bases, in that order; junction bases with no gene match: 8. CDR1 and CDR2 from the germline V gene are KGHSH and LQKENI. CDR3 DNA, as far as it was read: TGTGCCAGCTCACCGGTGCAGGGGGCTGCCGATACG. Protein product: CASSPVQGAADT. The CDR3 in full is CASSPVQGAADTQYF.

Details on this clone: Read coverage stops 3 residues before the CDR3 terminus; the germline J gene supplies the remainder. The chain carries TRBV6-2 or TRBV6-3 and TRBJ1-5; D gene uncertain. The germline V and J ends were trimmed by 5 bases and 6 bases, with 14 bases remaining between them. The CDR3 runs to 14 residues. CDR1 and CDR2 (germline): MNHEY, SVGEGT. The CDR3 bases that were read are TGTGCCAGCAGTCCCCCGGTTGGTGGTCAGCCC. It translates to CASSPPVGGQP. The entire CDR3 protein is CASSPPVGGQPQHF.